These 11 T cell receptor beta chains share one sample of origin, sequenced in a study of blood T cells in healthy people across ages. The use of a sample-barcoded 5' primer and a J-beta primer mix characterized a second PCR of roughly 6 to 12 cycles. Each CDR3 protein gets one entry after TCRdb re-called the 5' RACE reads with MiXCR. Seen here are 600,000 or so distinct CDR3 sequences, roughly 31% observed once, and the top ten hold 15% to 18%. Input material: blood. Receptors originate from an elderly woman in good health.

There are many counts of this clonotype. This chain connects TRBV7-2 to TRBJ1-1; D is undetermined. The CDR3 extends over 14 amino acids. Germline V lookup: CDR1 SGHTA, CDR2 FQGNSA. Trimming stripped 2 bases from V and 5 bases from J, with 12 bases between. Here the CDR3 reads CASSLKTVVTEAFF. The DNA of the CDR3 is TGTGCCAGCAGCTTAAAGACGGTGGTGACTGAAGCTTTCTTT.

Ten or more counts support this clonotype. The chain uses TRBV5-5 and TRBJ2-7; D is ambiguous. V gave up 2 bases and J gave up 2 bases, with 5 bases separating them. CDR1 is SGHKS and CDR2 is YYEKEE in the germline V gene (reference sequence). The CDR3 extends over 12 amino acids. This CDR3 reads CASSLVPYEQYF. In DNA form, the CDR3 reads TGTGCCAGCAGCTTAGTTCCCTACGAGCAGTACTTC.

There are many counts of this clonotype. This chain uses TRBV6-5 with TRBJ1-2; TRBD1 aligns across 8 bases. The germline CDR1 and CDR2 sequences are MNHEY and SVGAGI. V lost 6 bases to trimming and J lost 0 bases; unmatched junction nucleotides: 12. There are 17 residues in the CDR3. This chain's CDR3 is CASSPVQGALTNYGYTF. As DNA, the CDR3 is TGTGCCAGCAGCCCTGTCCAGGGGGCCCTCACTAACTATGGCTACACCTTC.

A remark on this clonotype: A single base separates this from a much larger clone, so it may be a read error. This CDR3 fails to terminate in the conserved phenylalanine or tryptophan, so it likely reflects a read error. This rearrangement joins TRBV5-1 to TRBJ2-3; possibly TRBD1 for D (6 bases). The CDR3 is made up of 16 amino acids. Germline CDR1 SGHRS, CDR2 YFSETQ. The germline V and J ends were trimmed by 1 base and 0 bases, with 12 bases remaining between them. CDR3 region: CASSLTGIPSTDTQYV. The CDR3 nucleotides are TGCGCCAGCAGCTTGACAGGGATCCCTAGCACAGATACGCAGTATGTT.

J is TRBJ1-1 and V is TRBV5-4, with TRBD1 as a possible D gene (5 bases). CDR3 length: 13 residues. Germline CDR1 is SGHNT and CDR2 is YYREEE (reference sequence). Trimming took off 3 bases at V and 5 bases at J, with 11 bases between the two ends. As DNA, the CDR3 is TGTGCCAGCAGCTCGGGAAAGGGGACTGAAGCTTTCTTT. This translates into CASSSGKGTEAFF.

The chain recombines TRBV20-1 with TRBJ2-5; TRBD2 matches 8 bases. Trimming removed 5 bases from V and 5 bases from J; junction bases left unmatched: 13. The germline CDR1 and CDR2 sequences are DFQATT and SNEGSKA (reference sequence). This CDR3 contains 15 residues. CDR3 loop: CSASGLAYVRETQYF. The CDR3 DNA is TGCAGTGCTTCTGGACTAGCTTATGTTCGGGAGACCCAGTACTTC.

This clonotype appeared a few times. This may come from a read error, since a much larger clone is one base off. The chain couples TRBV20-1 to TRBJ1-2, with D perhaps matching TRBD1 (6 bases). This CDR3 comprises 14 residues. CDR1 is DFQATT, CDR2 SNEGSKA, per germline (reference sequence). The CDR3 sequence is CSAGRGALNYGCTF. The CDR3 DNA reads TGCAGTGCTGGCAGGGGAGCCCTTAACTATGGCTGCACCTTC.

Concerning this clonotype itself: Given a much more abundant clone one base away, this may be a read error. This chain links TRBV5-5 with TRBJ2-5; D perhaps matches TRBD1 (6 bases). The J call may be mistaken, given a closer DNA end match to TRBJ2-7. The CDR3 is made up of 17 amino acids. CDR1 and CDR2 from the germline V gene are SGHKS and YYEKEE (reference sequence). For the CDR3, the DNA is TGTGTCAGCAGCCCTAGCCCCGGCCAGTCCAGGGGTTCCGAGCAGTACTTC. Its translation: CVSSPSPGQSRGSEQYF.

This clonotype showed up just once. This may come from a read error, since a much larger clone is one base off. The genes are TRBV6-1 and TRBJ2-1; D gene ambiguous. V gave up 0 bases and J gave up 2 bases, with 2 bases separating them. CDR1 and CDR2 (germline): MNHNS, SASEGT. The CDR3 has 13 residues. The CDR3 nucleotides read TGTGCCAGCAGTGAAGCGGCCTACAATGAGCAGTTCTTC. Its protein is CASSEAAYNEQFF.

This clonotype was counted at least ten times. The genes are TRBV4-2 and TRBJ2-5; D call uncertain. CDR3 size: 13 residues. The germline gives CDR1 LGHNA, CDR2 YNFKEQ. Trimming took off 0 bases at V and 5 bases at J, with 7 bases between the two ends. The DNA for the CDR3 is TGTGCCAGCAGCCAAGAATCGTCGGAGACCCAGTACTTC. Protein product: CASSQESSETQYF.

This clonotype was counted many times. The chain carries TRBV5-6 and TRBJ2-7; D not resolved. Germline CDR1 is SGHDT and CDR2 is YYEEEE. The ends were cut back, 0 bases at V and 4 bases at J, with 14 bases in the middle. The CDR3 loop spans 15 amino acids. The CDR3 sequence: CASSLELRRVYEQYF. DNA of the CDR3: TGTGCCAGCAGCTTGGAACTACGAAGGGTTTACGAGCAGTACTTC. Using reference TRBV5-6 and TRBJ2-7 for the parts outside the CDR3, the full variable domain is DAGVTQSPTHLIKTRGQQVTLRCSPKSGHDTVSWYQQALGQGPQFIFQYYEEEERQRGNFPDRFSGHQFPNYSSELNVNALLLGDSALYLCASSLELRRVYEQYFGPGTRLTVT.